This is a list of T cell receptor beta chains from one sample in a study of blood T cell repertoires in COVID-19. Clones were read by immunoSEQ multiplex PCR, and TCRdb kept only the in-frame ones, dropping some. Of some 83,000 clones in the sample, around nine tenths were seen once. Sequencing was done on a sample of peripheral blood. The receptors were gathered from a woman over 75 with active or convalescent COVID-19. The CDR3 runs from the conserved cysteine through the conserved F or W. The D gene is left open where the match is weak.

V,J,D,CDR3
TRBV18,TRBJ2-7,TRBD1,CASSSPGTEYYEQYF
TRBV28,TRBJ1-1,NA,CASSLGLNTEAFF
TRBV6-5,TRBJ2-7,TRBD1,CASRRGTGAGYEQYF
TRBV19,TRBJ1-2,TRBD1,CASSPRQGIRFDYTF
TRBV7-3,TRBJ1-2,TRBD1,CASSLSGTGSTYTF
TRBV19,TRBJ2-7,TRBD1,CASSSRTGGNPYEQYF
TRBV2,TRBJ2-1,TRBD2,CASSLSGRAYNEQFF
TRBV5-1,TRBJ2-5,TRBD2,CASSFSGRVETQYF
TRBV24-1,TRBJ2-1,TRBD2,CATSPPRTASGRHEQFF
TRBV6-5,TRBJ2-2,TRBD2,CASTLFREVGGELFF
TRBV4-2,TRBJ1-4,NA,CASSQGQALEEKLFF
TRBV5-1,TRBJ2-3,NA,CASSLLGALQYF
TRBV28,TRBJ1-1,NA,CASSGRTEAFF
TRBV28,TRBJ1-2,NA,CASRAGRANYGYTF
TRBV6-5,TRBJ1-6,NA,CASSRGGYNSPLHF
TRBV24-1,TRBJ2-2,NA,CATRGGTGELFF
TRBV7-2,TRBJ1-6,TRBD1,CASKTGTGGSPLHF
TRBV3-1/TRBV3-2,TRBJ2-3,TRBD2,CASSRAGAGAEWDTQYF
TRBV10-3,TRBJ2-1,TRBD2,CAISDPGRRGNNEQFF
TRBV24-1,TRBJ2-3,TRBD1,CATSDPGGVSLGLGTQYF
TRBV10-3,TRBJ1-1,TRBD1,CAIRDRATIEAFF
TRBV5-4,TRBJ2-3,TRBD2,CASSLKVSGGGTDTQYF
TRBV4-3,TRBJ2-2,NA,CASSQSAGAGGELFF
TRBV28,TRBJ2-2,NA,CASSLGVPTGELFF